The 28 T cell receptor beta chains below come from one sample, sequenced in a study of blood T cells in healthy people across ages. Primers used in a second PCR of about 7 to 11 cycles were a sample-barcoded 5' primer and a J-beta primer mix. TCRdb re-derived calls from the 5' RACE reads in MiXCR, one entry per CDR3 protein. In the table there are about 1.5 million distinct CDR3 sequences, roughly 45% of which are singletons. The sample was blood. The receptors shown here come from a woman between 18 and 29 years old in good health.

This clonotype was observed a handful of times. The genes are TRBV12-3 or TRBV12-4 and TRBJ1-5, with TRBD1 matching 7 bases. The CDR3 spans 14 residues. V lost 7 bases to trimming and J lost 5 bases; unmatched junction nucleotides: 8. The CDR3 reads CASTHGTDYQPQHF. As DNA, the CDR3 is TGTGCCAGCACCCACGGGACAGATTATCAGCCCCAGCATTTT.

This sequence joins TRBV7-9 and TRBJ1-4; no definite D call. From germline, CDR1 is SEHNR and CDR2 FQNEAQ (reference sequence). The CDR3 is 13 amino acids. The V end lost 7 bases, the J end lost 5 bases, and 11 bases lay between the germline ends. The DNA for the CDR3 is TGTGCCAGCAAACGGACCCCAAATGAAAAACTGTTTTTT. It codes for CASKRTPNEKLFF.

This clonotype was detected a few times. The chain links TRBV6-2 or TRBV6-3 to TRBJ1-6; D remains unclear. CDR3 length: 13 amino acids. Trimming cost V 7 bases and J 6 bases, with 10 bases left between them. Germline lookup yields CDR1 MNHEY and CDR2 SVGEGT. DNA of the CDR3: TGTGCCAGCAACCTAAGGGTTAATTCACCCCTCCACTTT. This gives the protein CASNLRVNSPLHF.

This clonotype appeared a few times. Here the CDR3 reads CSARDGRHWDYNEQFF. CDR3 nucleotide sequence: TGCAGTGCTAGAGATGGACGGCACTGGGACTACAATGAGCAGTTCTTC. The chain carries TRBV20-1 and TRBJ2-1, with D uncertain. CDR1 DFQATT and CDR2 SNEGSKA come from the germline V gene (reference sequence). CDR3 length: 16 residues. Trimming took 0 bases from V and 3 from J, leaving 15 bases between them.

The J gene is TRBJ2-1, the V gene TRBV28; possible D gene TRBD2, 5 bases. The CDR3 totals 19 residues. Germline CDR1 reads MDHEN; CDR2 reads SYDVKM. Trimming shortened V by 0 bases and J by 4 bases, and 22 bases separated the two germline ends. The DNA for the CDR3 is TGTGCCAGCAGTTTATGGGTCCTAAAAAAGAACGGGGATTACAATGAGCAGTTCTTC. This codes for CASSLWVLKKNGDYNEQFF.

The chain is built from TRBV7-6 and TRBJ2-5; possibly TRBD1 or TRBD2 for D (5 bases each). The germline V gene encodes CDR1 SGHVS and CDR2 FNYEAQ. With 2 bases removed from V and 2 bases from J, the gap between germline ends came to 12 bases. This CDR3 spans 15 amino acids. The CDR3 sequence is CASSLYLGEQETQYF. The DNA for the CDR3 is TGTGCCAGCAGCTTATATTTGGGGGAACAAGAGACCCAGTACTTC.

Only one count was recorded for this clonotype. The rearrangement joins TRBV12-3 or TRBV12-4 to TRBJ1-5; 7 bases match TRBD1. V trimming: 2 bases; J trimming: 7 bases; junction bases outside the gene matches: 5. The CDR3 runs to 14 residues. In nucleotides, the CDR3 is TGTGCCAGCAGTTTAAGTCAGGGGGGACAGCCCCAGCATTTT. Protein sequence: CASSLSQGGQPQHF.

The DNA of the CDR3 is TGTGCCAGCGGTGCGGCTGGCGGGACTGAAGCTTTCTTT. Translating gives CASGAAGGTEAFF. J is TRBJ1-1 and V is TRBV6-5; no clear D. CDR1 and CDR2 from the germline V gene are MNHEY and SVGAGI. V was trimmed by 8 bases and J by 5 bases, leaving 15 bases between them. This CDR3 comprises 13 residues.

The V and J genes are TRBV12-3 or TRBV12-4 and TRBJ1-3, with D possibly TRBD1 on 6 matching bases. The CDR3 length is 16 residues. Trimming shortened V by 5 bases and J by 4 bases, and 18 bases separated the two germline ends. For the CDR3, the DNA is TGTGCCAGCAGTACCCCCAGGGGTCTCGGAGGAAACACCATATATTTT. It encodes CASSTPRGLGGNTIYF.

J is TRBJ1-1 and V is TRBV9, with 7 positions matching TRBD1. CDR1 SGDLS and CDR2 YYNGEE come from the germline V gene. The V and J ends lost 3 bases and 1 base, in that order; junction bases with no gene match: 3. This CDR3 spans 14 amino acids. The CDR3 DNA is TGTGCCAGCAGCGCGGACAGGAAGAACACTGAAGCTTTCTTT. It encodes CASSADRKNTEAFF.

J is TRBJ2-5 and V is TRBV27, with D perhaps matching TRBD1 (6 bases). Judging by the DNA end, TRBJ2-7 fits better; the J call may be wrong. Germline V gene sequence: CDR1 MNHEY, CDR2 SMNVEV (reference sequence). This CDR3 has 15 amino acids. The CDR3 loop reads CASSFRGGENYEQYF. CDR3 nucleotides: TGTGCCAGCAGTTTCCGAGGGGGTGAGAACTACGAGCAGTACTTC.

This clonotype was seen a few times. The chain employs TRBV29-1 and TRBJ1-1; 9 bases fit TRBD1. Losses at the gene ends were 6 bases for V and 4 bases for J; bases not matched to a gene: 6. Germline V gives CDR1 SQVTM, CDR2 ANQGSEA. The CDR3 length is 13 residues. CDR3 amino acids: CSVWDRESTEAFF. CDR3 sequence (DNA): TGCAGCGTCTGGGACAGGGAATCCACTGAAGCTTTCTTT.

V gene TRBV11-2 combines with J gene TRBJ2-7; the match to TRBD2 covers 11 bases. Germline loops: CDR1 SGHAT, CDR2 FQNNGV. J lost 3 bases, V lost 0 bases, and 19 bases had no gene match. The CDR3 has 21 residues. Here the CDR3 DNA reads TGTGCCAGCAGCTTAGAGAGGCGTGAGAGAGGGACTAGCGGAGCTCTCTACGAGCAGTACTTC. Translated: CASSLERRERGTSGALYEQYF.

The count of this clonotype is one. This rearrangement joins TRBV6-6 to TRBJ1-5, with D perhaps TRBD1 (6 bases). CDR3 length equals 16 residues. Germline V gene sequence: CDR1 MNHNY, CDR2 SVGAGI (reference sequence). Trimming took 5 bases from V and 4 from J, leaving 18 bases between them. The CDR3, as DNA: TGTGCCAGCAGTACAGAAACAGGGCCGGGGAATCAGCCCCAGCATTTT. Residues: CASSTETGPGNQPQHF.

The CDR3 bases are TGCGCCAGCAGCCCGGAAGGGGGCATTGGCGAAAAACTGTTTTTT. Translated: CASSPEGGIGEKLFF. V is TRBV5-1 and J is TRBJ1-4; 7 nucleotides align to TRBD1. Germline-derived CDR1 and CDR2 are SGHRS and YFSETQ. With 4 bases clipped from V and 8 bases from J, the junction kept 11 bases outside the gene matches. CDR3 length: 15 amino acids.

This clonotype was detected a few times. This chain joins TRBV20-1 and TRBJ2-5, with 11 nucleotides matching TRBD2. With 8 bases clipped from V and 5 bases from J, the junction kept 7 bases outside the gene matches. The CDR3 runs to 13 residues. Germline V CDR1 and CDR2: DFQATT, SNEGSKA (reference sequence). The CDR3 DNA follows: TGCAGTAACCTAGCGGGAGGTGCGGAGACCCAGTACTTC. This translates into CSNLAGGAETQYF.

This clonotype has only one observation. Given a much more abundant clone one base away, this may be a read error. The chain has TRBV29-1 and TRBJ2-5; tentatively, D is TRBD1 or TRBD2 (5 bases each). The CDR3 loop spans 12 amino acids. The ends were cut back, 7 bases at V and 11 bases at J, with 20 bases in the middle. The germline V gene has CDR1 SQVTM and CDR2 ANQGSEA. The DNA for the CDR3 is TGCAGCGCGGGACCTGAGGGGTATGAGCAGTACTTC. This encodes CSAGPEGYEQYF.

The chain uses TRBV20-1 and TRBJ2-7; 7 bases are a match to TRBD1. Trimming removed 5 bases from V and 2 bases from J; junction bases left unmatched: 6. CDR1 is DFQATT and CDR2 is SNEGSKA in the germline V gene (reference sequence). The CDR3 spans 13 residues. In DNA, the CDR3 is TGCAGTGCTCCAGACAGGGCCACCTACGAGCAGTACTTC. Translation gives CSAPDRATYEQYF.

This clonotype came up a few times. The genes are TRBV11-2 and TRBJ1-4; TRBD1 aligns across 7 bases. From germline, CDR1 is SGHAT and CDR2 FQNNGV. The V and J ends lost 5 bases and 8 bases, in that order; junction bases with no gene match: 8. The CDR3 is made up of 14 amino acids. The chain's CDR3 is CASSNRGSGEKLFF. CDR3 DNA sequence: TGTGCCAGCAGCAACAGGGGAAGTGGAGAAAAACTGTTTTTT.

This clonotype was recorded a few times. The chain uses TRBV7-3 and TRBJ2-1, with TRBD2 matching over 7 bases. V was clipped by 0 bases and J by 4 bases; unmatched bases: 6. CDR3 length: 16 amino acids. Germline lookup yields CDR1 SGHTA and CDR2 FQGTGA. CDR3 residues: CASSLTGDYPYNEQFF. The DNA of the CDR3 is TGTGCCAGCAGCTTAACGGGGGACTACCCTTACAATGAGCAGTTCTTC.

The chain couples TRBV5-1 to TRBJ2-5; 11 nucleotides agree with TRBD2. Gene TRBJ2-7 matches the end of the DNA better, so the J call may be wrong. This CDR3 comprises 13 residues. The germline gives CDR1 SGHRS, CDR2 YFSETQ. The CDR3 here is CASSTSGSDEQYF. CDR3 coding DNA: TGCGCCAGCAGCACTAGCGGGAGTGACGAGCAGTACTTC.

The chain is built from TRBV6-6 and TRBJ1-4; TRBD1 matches at 7 bases. Trimming took 7 bases from V and 9 from J; bases not matched to a gene: 11. Germline CDR1 is MNHNY and CDR2 is SVGAGI (reference sequence). The CDR3 is 14 amino acids. CDR3 nucleotides: TGTGCCAGCACCGACAGGGCAGGGCGGAAAAAACTGTTTTTT. Encoded protein: CASTDRAGRKKLFF.

The chain's CDR3 is CSAPQPGQAYGYTF. The CDR3 DNA follows: TGCAGTGCTCCTCAGCCGGGCCAGGCATATGGCTACACCTTC. The chain couples TRBV20-1 to TRBJ1-2; D not resolved. V dropped 5 bases and J dropped 5 bases, with 18 bases sitting between them. Germline V CDR1 and CDR2: DFQATT, SNEGSKA (reference sequence). CDR3 length: 14 residues.

The chain recombines TRBV2 with TRBJ1-5; possibly TRBD1 for D (5 bases). The CDR3 runs to 15 residues. The V end was cut by 5 bases, the J end by 5 bases, with 16 bases between. Per the germline V gene, CDR1 is SNHLY and CDR2 is FYNNEI. The CDR3 sequence is CASSSDGLGHQPQHF. DNA for the CDR3: TGTGCCAGCAGTTCCGACGGGCTGGGGCATCAGCCCCAGCATTTT.

The V gene is TRBV24-1, the J gene TRBJ2-7; 7 positions agree with TRBD2. The CDR3 contains 16 residues. V lost 1 base and J lost 7; bases outside the gene matches: 12. From germline, CDR1 is KGHDR and CDR2 SFDVKD. This CDR3 reads CATSDFTSGVYNEQYF. CDR3 nucleotides: TGTGCCACCAGTGATTTCACGAGCGGGGTCTACAATGAGCAGTACTTC.

The chain joins TRBV27 to TRBJ1-5; D possibly corresponds to TRBD1 (5 bases). CDR3 length: 13 amino acids. V lost 5 bases, J lost 9 bases, and 14 bases lay in between. Per germline, CDR1 MNHEY and CDR2 SMNVEV (reference sequence). CDR3: CASSVGAERPQHF. CDR3 nucleotide sequence: TGTGCCAGCAGTGTAGGGGCTGAGAGGCCCCAGCATTTT.

The chain joins TRBV7-6 to TRBJ2-7, with TRBD1 matching over 8 bases. CDR3 length: 14 amino acids. Germline-derived CDR1 and CDR2 are SGHVS and FNYEAQ. V lost 1 base and J lost 6; bases outside the gene matches: 5. The CDR3 coding sequence is TGTGCCAGCAGCTTAGGGTCACAGGGGGGCGAGCAGTACTTC. It is translated as CASSLGSQGGEQYF.

CDR3 loop: CASSRSGGAGGPINYEQYF. The CDR3 nucleotides read TGTGCCAGCAGCCGCTCGGGTGGAGCGGGGGGGCCTATAAATTACGAGCAGTACTTC. V is TRBV7-2 and J is TRBJ2-5; 10 bases are a match to TRBD2. The end of the DNA fits TRBJ2-7 better, so the J call may be wrong. The CDR3 is 19 residues long. The germline V gene encodes CDR1 SGHTA and CDR2 FQGNSA.